These T cell receptor beta chains were read from a single sample in a study of blood T cells in healthy people across ages. One entry per CDR3 protein results from TCRdb running MiXCR on the 5' RACE reads. In the table there are 600,000 or so distinct CDR3 sequences, roughly 30% of which are singletons. Sequenced sample: blood. These receptors were obtained from an elderly woman in good health. CDR3s include the opening cysteine and the closing phenylalanine or tryptophan. A D gene is named only where the DNA matches it firmly. Not every row has a clone size; where given, it reads once, few, many or a size class.

J gene,D gene,clone size,V gene,CDR3 DNA,CDR3 protein
TRBJ1-1,NA,NA,TRBV12-3/TRBV12-4,TGTGCCAGCACCACAGGGTCGAACACTGAAGCTTTCTTT,CASTTGSNTEAFF
TRBJ2-5,NA,many,TRBV5-1,TGCGCCAGCAGCTTGGGTTCACAGCTCCAAGAGACCCAGTACTTC,CASSLGSQLQETQYF
TRBJ2-3,NA,many,TRBV6-1,TGTGCCAGCAGTGAAGGACGGGGACGTGAAGATACGCAGTATTTT,CASSEGRGREDTQYF
TRBJ2-3,NA,many,TRBV20-1,TGCAGTGCTAGAGAGAGCGGGCGGGGTGGCACAGATACGCAGTATTTT,CSARESGRGGTDTQYF
TRBJ2-1,TRBD1,few,TRBV11-3,TGTGCCAGCAGCCGATACACCGGGACAGGGTTCAATGAGCAGTTCTTC,CASSRYTGTGFNEQFF
TRBJ2-1,TRBD2,few,TRBV7-9,TGTGCCAGCAGCTTTTCGACTAGCGGGGAGCAGTTCTTC,CASSFSTSGEQFF
TRBJ2-1,TRBD2,NA,TRBV15,TGTGCCACCAGCAGATTATTAGCGGGGCGGCCGGGCAATGAGCAGTTCTTC,CATSRLLAGRPGNEQFF
TRBJ1-4,TRBD1,few,TRBV3-1,TGTGCCAGCAGGGGACAGAATCCCTTAGCGACTAATGAAAAACTGTTTTTT,CASRGQNPLATNEKLFF
TRBJ2-5,TRBD2,NA,TRBV7-2,TGTGCCAGCAGCTATAGCGGGAGGAGGGAGACCCAGTACTTC,CASSYSGRRETQYF
TRBJ2-1,TRBD1,NA,TRBV10-2,TGCGCCAGCAGTCGTCTTGGGACAGGGGTTGGGAATGAGCAGTTCTTC,CASSRLGTGVGNEQFF
TRBJ2-7,TRBD2,many,TRBV3-1,TGTGCCAGCAGCCGGGGGAGGGGAGGGTCTTACGAGCAGTACTTC,CASSRGRGGSYEQYF
TRBJ2-3,TRBD2,many,TRBV4-2,TGTGCCAGCAGCCAAGGTTTCCGAGCGGGGGGAAGTACAGATACGCAGTATTTT,CASSQGFRAGGSTDTQYF
TRBJ2-5,TRBD2,few,TRBV24-1,TGTGCCACCAGTGATTTTCTAGCGGGGGGCAGGGATGAGCAGTACTTC,CATSDFLAGGRDEQYF
TRBJ2-3,NA,many,TRBV5-4,TGTGCCAGCAGTTTCGTGCGAGATACGCAGTATTTT,CASSFVRDTQYF
TRBJ1-4,TRBD1,NA,TRBV27,TGTGCCAGCAGTCAAGGACAGGGGGTAGGGGAAAAACTGTTTTTT,CASSQGQGVGEKLFF
TRBJ2-7,TRBD2,many,TRBV10-3,TGTGCCATCACAATAGCGGGATACTACGAGCAGTACTTC,CAITIAGYYEQYF
TRBJ2-2,TRBD1,many,TRBV7-9,TGTGCCATGGACAGGGGGAACACCGGGGAGCTGTTTTTT,CAMDRGNTGELFF
TRBJ1-2,NA,NA,TRBV7-8,TGTGCCAGCAGCTTTACAGGGTCCTATGGCTACACCTTC,CASSFTGSYGYTF
TRBJ2-7,NA,many,TRBV20-1,TGCACCGGGACCCGAGGGGCCTACGAGCAGTACTTC,CTGTRGAYEQYF
TRBJ2-5,TRBD2,many,TRBV7-9,TGTGCCAGCAGCCAACTGGGGGGGACCCAAGAGACCCAGTACTTC,CASSQLGGTQETQYF
TRBJ2-3,NA,NA,TRBV6-1,TGTGCCAGCAGTGAATTGGGGAAGGGGAAAGATACGCAGTATTTT,CASSELGKGKDTQYF
TRBJ2-1,NA,many,TRBV27,TGTGCCAGCAGCTCACGGCGGGGCGGGCAGGAGCAGTTCTTC,CASSSRRGGQEQFF
TRBJ2-7,NA,many,TRBV7-2,TGTGCCAGCAGCTTAGAGGTGGGACAAGCCTACGAGCAGTACTTC,CASSLEVGQAYEQYF
TRBJ1-4,TRBD1,few,TRBV9,TGTGCCAGCAGCGTCCTCGGTGACAGGGGGCGTGAAAAACTGTTTTTT,CASSVLGDRGREKLFF
TRBJ1-6,NA,NA,TRBV7-2,TGTGCCAGCACTCCTTGGGGCAGGGGAGATTCACCCCTCCACTTT,CASTPWGRGDSPLHF
TRBJ1-2,NA,few,TRBV28,TGTGCCAGCAGGACAGGAGACAGGTTCCTTTATGGCTACACCTTC,CASRTGDRFLYGYTF
TRBJ1-2,NA,NA,TRBV19,TGTGCCAGTAGTATTGGACAGCGCTATGGCTACACCTTC,CASSIGQRYGYTF
TRBJ2-1,TRBD2,NA,TRBV15,TGTGCCACCAGCAGAGGGGGACTAGCATTTGAGCAGTTCTTC,CATSRGGLAFEQFF
TRBJ2-3,NA,many,TRBV24-1,TGTGCCACCAGTGATTCAGTTACCACTAGCACAGATACGCAGTATTTT,CATSDSVTTSTDTQYF
TRBJ2-1,NA,NA,TRBV5-1,TGCGCCAGCAGCTTGGAAGGCCCAAGTGAGAATGAGCAGTTCTTC,CASSLEGPSENEQFF
TRBJ2-3,NA,NA,TRBV11-3,TGTGCCAGCAGCTTGGACATGAGCACAGATACGCAGTATTTT,CASSLDMSTDTQYF
TRBJ2-7,NA,many,TRBV5-5,TGTGCCAGCAGCGCGATTTGGGGGGACTACGAGCAGTACTTC,CASSAIWGDYEQYF
TRBJ1-5,NA,many,TRBV7-6,TGTGCCAGCAGCCCTACCGATCCCGCGGGTCAGCCCCAGCATTTT,CASSPTDPAGQPQHF
TRBJ2-1,TRBD1,NA,TRBV19,TGTGCCAGTACGAGACAGGGGCAAGAGACCCAGTTCTTC,CASTRQGQETQFF
TRBJ2-1,NA,many,TRBV24-1,TGTGCCACCAGTGATTCAGCTGGGCATGAGCAGTTCTTC,CATSDSAGHEQFF
TRBJ1-5,TRBD1,once,TRBV19,TGTGCCAGTAGTGCCCGGACAGGGGAGCAGCCCCAGCATTTT,CASSARTGEQPQHF
TRBJ1-1,NA,NA,TRBV12-3/TRBV12-4,TGTGCCAGCAGTTTAAACAGCCCGAACACTGAAGCTTTCTTT,CASSLNSPNTEAFF
TRBJ1-1,NA,few,TRBV16,TGTGCCAGCAGCCAATCCCCAGGGCCCACTGAAGCTTTCTTT,CASSQSPGPTEAFF
TRBJ2-4,TRBD2,many,TRBV29-1,TGCAGCGTTGCTACGGGGGGGCAGGGAAACATTCAGTACTTC,CSVATGGQGNIQYF
TRBJ2-7,NA,many,TRBV7-8,TGTGCCAGCAGCACGCGGGTCGGCGAGCAGTACTTC,CASSTRVGEQYF
TRBJ2-7,TRBD1,once,TRBV12-3/TRBV12-4,TGTGCCAGCAGTTCTCGGACAGGGAGAAATGGGCAGTACTTC,CASSSRTGRNGQYF
TRBJ1-6,TRBD1,few,TRBV7-8,TGTGCCAGCAGATGGGACAGTCCAAATTCACCCCTCCACTTT,CASRWDSPNSPLHF
TRBJ1-2,TRBD1,many,TRBV4-1,TGCGCCAGCAGCCAAGGTCCTGGGACAGGACCAAGCTACACCTTC,CASSQGPGTGPSYTF
TRBJ1-6,NA,many,TRBV10-3,TGTGCCGTCGGGACACCAAATTCACCCCTCCACTTT,CAVGTPNSPLHF
TRBJ2-3,TRBD2,few,TRBV4-2,TGTGCCAGCAGCCCGAGGACTAGCGGGGGGGGACGGCAAACAGATACGCAGTATTTT,CASSPRTSGGGRQTDTQYF
TRBJ1-2,TRBD1,NA,TRBV7-2,TGTGCCAGCAGCTTAGAGACAGGGGGCTATGTAGGCTATGGCTACACCTTC,CASSLETGGYVGYGYTF
TRBJ2-7,NA,many,TRBV7-2,TGTGCCAGCAGCATGAAAACAGGGAGTCCGGGGTACTTC,CASSMKTGSPGYF
TRBJ2-3,TRBD2,many,TRBV10-3,TGTGCCATCAGAGCGGGGGGTAGCACAGATACGCAGTATTTT,CAIRAGGSTDTQYF
TRBJ2-1,TRBD1,NA,TRBV7-2,TGTGCCAGCAGCCCCCGGGACAGACCCTACGAGCAGTTCTTC,CASSPRDRPYEQFF
TRBJ2-3,NA,many,TRBV4-3,TGCGCCAGCAGCCAGGTTTTTCGTACAGATACGCAGTATTTT,CASSQVFRTDTQYF
TRBJ2-1,TRBD2,many,TRBV6-5,TGTGCCAGCGGCCCCCTAGCGGGGTATGAGCAGTTCTTC,CASGPLAGYEQFF
TRBJ2-1,NA,few,TRBV5-1,TGCGCCAGCAGCTGGTTAGGGGGGGGCGGTGAGCAGTTCTTC,CASSWLGGGGEQFF
TRBJ1-3,TRBD1,few,TRBV4-2,TGTGCCAGCAGCCCCCGGAGGACAGGGCGGCCGGGTTCTGGAAACACCATATATTTT,CASSPRRTGRPGSGNTIYF
TRBJ1-6,NA,many,TRBV5-1,TGCGCCAGCACCGAAAGGCCGGCCGGTAATTCACCCCTCCACTTT,CASTERPAGNSPLHF
TRBJ2-3,NA,many,TRBV2,TGTGCCAGCAGTAAACTAGACGGCACAGATACGCAGTATTTT,CASSKLDGTDTQYF
TRBJ1-2,TRBD1,many,TRBV15,TGTGCCACCAGCAGGGGCGGACAGGGTAGGGGCTACACCTTC,CATSRGGQGRGYTF
TRBJ1-1,NA,few,TRBV12-5,TGTGCTAGTGGTTCCCCGGGCACTGAAGCTTTCTTT,CASGSPGTEAFF
TRBJ1-5,NA,few,TRBV30,TGTGCCTGGGGACAAGGGGTAGCGGGGCAGCCCCAGCATTTT,CAWGQGVAGQPQHF
TRBJ2-2,NA,few,TRBV9,TGTGCCAGCAAGTTCGGGGAAAGCACCGGGGAGCTGTTTTTT,CASKFGESTGELFF
TRBJ2-7,TRBD1,NA,TRBV5-1,TGCGCCAGCAGATGGGGGAGACAGGGAAGTATCAATGAGCAGTACTTC,CASRWGRQGSINEQYF